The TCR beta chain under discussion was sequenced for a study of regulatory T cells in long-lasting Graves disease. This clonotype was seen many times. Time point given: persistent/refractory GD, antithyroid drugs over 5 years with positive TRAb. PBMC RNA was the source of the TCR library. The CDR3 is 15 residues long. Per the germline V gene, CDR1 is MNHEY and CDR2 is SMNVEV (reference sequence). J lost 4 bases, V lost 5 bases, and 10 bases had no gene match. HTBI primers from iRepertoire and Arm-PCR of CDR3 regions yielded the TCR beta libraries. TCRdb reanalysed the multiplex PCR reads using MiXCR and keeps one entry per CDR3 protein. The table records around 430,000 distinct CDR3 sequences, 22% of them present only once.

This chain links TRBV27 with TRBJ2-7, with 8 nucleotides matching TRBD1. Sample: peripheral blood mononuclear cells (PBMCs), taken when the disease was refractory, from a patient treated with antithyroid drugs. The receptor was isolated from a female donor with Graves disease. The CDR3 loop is CASSMTGVAGYEQYF. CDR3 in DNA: TGTGCCAGCAGTATGACAGGGGTAGCTGGATACGAGCAGTACTTC.